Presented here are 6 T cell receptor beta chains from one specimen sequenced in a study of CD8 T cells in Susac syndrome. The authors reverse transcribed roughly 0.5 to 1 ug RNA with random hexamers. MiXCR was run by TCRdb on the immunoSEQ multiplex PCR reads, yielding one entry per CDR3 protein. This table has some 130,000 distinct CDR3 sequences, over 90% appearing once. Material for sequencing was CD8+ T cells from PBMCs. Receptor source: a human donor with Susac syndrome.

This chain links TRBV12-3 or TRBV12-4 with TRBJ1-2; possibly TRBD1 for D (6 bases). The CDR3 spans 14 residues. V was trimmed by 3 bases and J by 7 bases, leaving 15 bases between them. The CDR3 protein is CASSFAWRGGGYTF. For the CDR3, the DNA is TGTGCCAGCAGTTTCGCTTGGAGAGGGGGTGGCTACACCTTC.

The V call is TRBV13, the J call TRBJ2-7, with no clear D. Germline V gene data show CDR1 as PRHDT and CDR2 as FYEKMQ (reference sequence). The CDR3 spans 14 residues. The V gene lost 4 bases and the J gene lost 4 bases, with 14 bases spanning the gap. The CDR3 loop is CASSSQVGMYEQYF. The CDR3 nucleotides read TGTGCCAGCAGCTCCCAAGTTGGAATGTACGAGCAGTACTTC.

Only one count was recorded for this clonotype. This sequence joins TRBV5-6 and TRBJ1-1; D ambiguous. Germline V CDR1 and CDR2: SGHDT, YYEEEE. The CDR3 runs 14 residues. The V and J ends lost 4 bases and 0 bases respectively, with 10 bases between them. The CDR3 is CASSVGSMNTEAFF. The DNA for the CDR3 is TGTGCCAGCAGCGTGGGGTCCATGAACACTGAAGCTTTCTTT.

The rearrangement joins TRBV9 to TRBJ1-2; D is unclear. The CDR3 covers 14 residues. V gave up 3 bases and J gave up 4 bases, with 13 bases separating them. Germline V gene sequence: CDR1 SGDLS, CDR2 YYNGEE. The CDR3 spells CASSGSGGVYGYTF. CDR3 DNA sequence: TGTGCCAGCAGCGGAAGTGGAGGCGTCTATGGCTACACCTTC. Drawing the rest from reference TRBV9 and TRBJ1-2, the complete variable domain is DSGVTQTPKHLITATGQRVTLRCSPRSGDLSVYWYQQSLDQGLQFLIQYYNGEERAKGNILERFSAQQFPDLHSELNLSSLELGDSALYFCASSGSGGVYGYTFGSGTRLTVV.

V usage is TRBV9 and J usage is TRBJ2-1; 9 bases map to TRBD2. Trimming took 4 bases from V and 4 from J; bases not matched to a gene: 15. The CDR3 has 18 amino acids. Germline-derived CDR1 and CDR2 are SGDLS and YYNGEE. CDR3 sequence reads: CASSTRSPSGIRYNEQFF. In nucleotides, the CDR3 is TGTGCCAGCAGCACCCGTTCTCCTAGCGGGATAAGGTACAATGAGCAGTTCTTC.

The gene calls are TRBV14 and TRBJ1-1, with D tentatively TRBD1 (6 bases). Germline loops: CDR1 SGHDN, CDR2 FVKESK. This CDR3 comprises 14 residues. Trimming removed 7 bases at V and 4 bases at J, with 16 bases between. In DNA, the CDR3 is TGTGCCAGCAAGGGGGGCGGATTGAGCACTGAAGCTTTCTTT. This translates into CASKGGGLSTEAFF.